The T cell receptor (beta chain) described here comes from a study of tumor-infiltrating lymphocytes in primary liver carcinoma. Study-wide background: Tumors were staged T1-T3 N0M0 and measured 4.2 to 10 cm across. Samples produced roughly 3.5 to 7.13 million productive TCRbeta reads, comparable across tissue types. Study observations and caveats: Only about 7.5-25% of top clones occurred in every one of the five tumor regions.

Unsorted bulk tissue, about 19-32 mg of it, served as the source for co-extraction of RNA and DNA. The input was 500 ng total RNA; TCR beta cDNA was made from it with a constant-region primer. Researchers made the TCR beta libraries by running three nested multiplex PCR rounds with slightly modified ARM-PCR. The first two PCR rounds, approximately 11 cycles each, used TRBV1-TRBV30 forward primers and a C-beta reverse primer. Each CDR3 protein gets one entry after TCRdb re-called the multiplex PCR reads with MiXCR. Of tens of thousands of distinct CDR3 sequences in the sample, roughly 78% were seen once. Of note for this clonotype: As yet, its antigen is unknown. An end of the junction does not agree with germline; a read error may underlie this.

In germline, CDR1 is SGHAT, CDR2 FQNNGV. This CDR3 is built from 15 residues. This clonotype was sampled from a man aged 40-49 years with primary liver carcinoma and hepatitis B virus infection. The V and J genes are TRBV11-2 and TRBJ1-4, with no clear D. Sequenced sample: liver tumor tissue from sampling region 3. Subset in this sample: tumor region T3, left-lateral pole. CDR3 nucleotides: TGCGTCAGCAGCGTAGACGGGTTCGCTAATGAAAAACTGTTTTTT. Residues: CVSSVDGFANEKLFF.